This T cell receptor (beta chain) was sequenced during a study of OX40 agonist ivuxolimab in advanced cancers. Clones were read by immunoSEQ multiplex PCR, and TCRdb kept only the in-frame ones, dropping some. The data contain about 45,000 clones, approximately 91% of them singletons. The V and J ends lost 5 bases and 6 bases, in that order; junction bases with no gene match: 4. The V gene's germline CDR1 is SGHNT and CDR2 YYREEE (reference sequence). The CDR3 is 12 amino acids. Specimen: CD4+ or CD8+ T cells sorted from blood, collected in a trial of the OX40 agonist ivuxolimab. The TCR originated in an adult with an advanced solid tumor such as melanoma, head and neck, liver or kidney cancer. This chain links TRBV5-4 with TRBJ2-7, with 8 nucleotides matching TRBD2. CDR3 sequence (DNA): TGTGCCAGCAGTCCGAGCGGGGGCGAGCAGTACTTC. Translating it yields CASSPSGGEQYF.